The 21 T cell receptor beta chains presented below share a single source sample, sequenced in a study of CD8+ T cells in alopecia areata. This sample's treatment: oral pan-JAK inhibitor, 5-10 mg twice daily. cDNA prepared by RNA extraction and subsequent reverse transcription served as the template for sequencing. The repertoire was sequenced with immunoSEQ multiplex PCR; TCRdb's copy has only in-frame clones and lacks some. The sample carries around 100,000 clones, around 53% recorded once. Sequencing used CD8+ T cells sorted from blood, obtained at week 24, from a patient treated with tofacitinib. All receptors derive from a human donor with alopecia areata.

The rearrangement uses TRBV7-9 and TRBJ1-6; D unclear. V lost 5 bases and J 9 bases, leaving 11 bases between the germline ends. Germline V lookup: CDR1 SEHNR, CDR2 FQNEAQ (reference sequence). This CDR3 comprises 13 residues. DNA for the CDR3: TGTGCCAGCAGCCCAATGTTTGGTTCACCCCTCCACTTT. Amino acid sequence: CASSPMFGSPLHF.

The genes are TRBV19 and TRBJ1-1, with D hard to call. From germline, CDR1 is LNHDA and CDR2 SQIVND (reference sequence). This CDR3 is built from 13 residues. V lost 0 bases, J lost 5 bases, and 7 bases lay in between. The CDR3 reads CASSIDRETEAFF. CDR3 bases: TGTGCCAGTAGTATAGATCGGGAAACTGAAGCTTTCTTT. The whole variable domain, filled in from reference TRBV19 and TRBJ1-1, reads DGGITQSPKYLFRKEGQNVTLSCEQNLNHDAMYWYRQDPGQGLRLIYYSQIVNDFQKGDIAEGYSVSREKKESFPLTVTSAQKNPTAFYLCASSIDRETEAFFGQGTRLTVV.

The chain is built from TRBV13 and TRBJ1-4; 9 bases agree with TRBD1. Germline trimming cut 1 base from V and 7 bases from J; bases unmatched to any gene: 7. CDR1 and CDR2 (germline): PRHDT, FYEKMQ (reference sequence). The CDR3 totals 16 residues. The CDR3 bases are TGTGCCAGCAGCTTAGTTTCCGGGACAGGGAGTGAAAAACTGTTTTTT. This translates into CASSLVSGTGSEKLFF.

This rearrangement joins TRBV5-1 to TRBJ2-4; 8 bases match TRBD1. The trim removed 0 bases at V and 4 bases at J, leaving 6 bases unmatched. CDR1 and CDR2 from the germline V gene are SGHRS and YFSETQ. The length of the CDR3 is 16 residues. The CDR3: CASSLASGGIKNIQYF. The CDR3 coding sequence is TGCGCCAGCAGCTTGGCTTCAGGGGGCATTAAAAACATTCAGTACTTC.

The rearrangement uses TRBV29-1 and TRBJ1-2; D call uncertain. Trimming removed 6 bases at V and 2 bases at J, with 16 bases between. Germline values: CDR1 SQVTM, CDR2 ANQGSEA. The CDR3 spans 14 residues. The CDR3 sequence: CSVFGTDDNYGYTF. Here the CDR3 DNA reads TGCAGCGTCTTCGGTACAGATGACAACTATGGCTACACCTTC.

This chain links TRBV2 with TRBJ2-5; a possible D gene is TRBD1 (6 bases). Deletions cut 3 bases from V and 4 bases from J, with 12 bases between. This CDR3 has 14 amino acids. From germline, CDR1 is SNHLY and CDR2 FYNNEI. The CDR3 is CASSEGDIGETQYF. In DNA form, the CDR3 reads TGTGCCAGCAGTGAGGGGGACATTGGAGAGACCCAGTACTTC.

V is TRBV7-6 and J is TRBJ2-5; TRBD1 matches 8 bases. The J segment lost 5 bases and the V segment lost 5 bases, leaving 7 bases of the junction unmatched. The CDR3 is 14 residues long. Germline V gene sequence: CDR1 SGHVS, CDR2 FNYEAQ. CDR3: CASSSRTGPETQYF. The CDR3 region has the DNA TGTGCCAGCAGCAGTAGGACAGGGCCGGAGACCCAGTACTTC. The full variable domain, in which reference TRBV7-6 and TRBJ2-5 provide the parts outside the CDR3, is GAGVSQSPRYKVTKRGQDVALRCDPISGHVSLYWYRQALGQGPEFLTYFNYEAQQDKSGLPNDRFSAERPEGSISTLTIQRTEQRDSAMYRCASSSRTGPETQYFGPGTRLLVL.

This clone occurred a few times. V is TRBV13 and J is TRBJ2-1; the match to TRBD2 covers 12 bases. The V and J ends lost 7 bases and 7 bases, in that order; junction bases with no gene match: 8. The V gene's germline CDR1 is PRHDT and CDR2 FYEKMQ (reference sequence). The CDR3 loop spans 15 amino acids. CDR3 region: CASTPLAGGPNEQFF. As DNA, the CDR3 is TGTGCCAGCACCCCTCTAGCGGGGGGGCCGAATGAGCAGTTCTTC.

The gene calls are TRBV19 and TRBJ2-1, with 10 bases that match TRBD2. Losses at the gene ends were 10 bases for V and 7 bases for J; bases not matched to a gene: 7. Germline V gene data show CDR1 as LNHDA and CDR2 as SQIVND (reference sequence). This CDR3 is 13 amino acids long. CDR3: CATTAGGWNEQFF. DNA for the CDR3: TGTGCCACCACAGCGGGGGGGTGGAATGAGCAGTTCTTC. Full variable domain (rest looked up from reference TRBV19 and TRBJ2-1): DGGITQSPKYLFRKEGQNVTLSCEQNLNHDAMYWYRQDPGQGLRLIYYSQIVNDFQKGDIAEGYSVSREKKESFPLTVTSAQKNPTAFYLCATTAGGWNEQFFGPGTRLTVL.

This sequence joins TRBV5-1 and TRBJ2-7, with a weak D call TRBD2 (7 bases). The V end lost 0 bases, the J end lost 0 bases, and 10 bases lay between the germline ends. This CDR3 has 15 amino acids. CDR1 is SGHRS, CDR2 YFSETQ, per germline. The CDR3 DNA is TGCGCCAGCAGCTTGGCTCGGGGGGCCTCCTACGAGCAGTACTTC. Protein product: CASSLARGASYEQYF.

The chain recombines TRBV5-4 with TRBJ1-1; D possibly corresponds to TRBD1 (5 bases). CDR3 size: 16 residues. With 2 bases removed from V and 1 base from J, the gap between germline ends came to 15 bases. Looked up from germline, CDR1 is SGHNT and CDR2 is YYREEE (reference sequence). CDR3 coding DNA: TGTGCCAGCAGCTTTCCCGAAACGGGGCCGAACACTGAAGCTTTCTTT. Protein product: CASSFPETGPNTEAFF.

This chain links TRBV6-1 with TRBJ2-7, with 7 positions matching TRBD1. V was pared by 6 bases and J by 2 bases, with 4 bases of the junction left unmatched. CDR3 length: 13 residues. Germline V gene sequence: CDR1 MNHNS, CDR2 SASEGT. CDR3 bases: TGTGCCAGCAGGGCAGGGGGACCCTACGAGCAGTACTTC. This encodes CASRAGGPYEQYF.

The chain's CDR3 is CASSLGAGSGANVLTF. The CDR3 DNA reads TGTGCCAGCAGCTTAGGGGCAGGCTCTGGGGCCAACGTCCTGACTTTC. This rearrangement joins TRBV7-3 to TRBJ2-6; maybe TRBD1 (5 bases). The CDR3 covers 16 residues. Trimming removed 2 bases at V and 0 bases at J, with 8 bases between. Per the germline V gene, CDR1 is SGHTA and CDR2 is FQGTGA.

The chain combines TRBV13 with TRBJ1-1, with D possibly TRBD1 on 5 matching bases. V was cut by 8 bases and J by 0 bases, with 13 bases left in between. This CDR3 has 14 amino acids. Germline V lookup: CDR1 PRHDT, CDR2 FYEKMQ (reference sequence). The CDR3 nucleotides are TGTGCCAGCTCCACGTGGGGCATGAACACTGAAGCTTTCTTT. Residues: CASSTWGMNTEAFF.

The sample holds one count of this clone. V usage is TRBV7-9 and J usage is TRBJ1-5; TRBD1 matches 8 bases. V lost 5 bases to trimming and J lost 6 bases; unmatched junction nucleotides: 6. Germline CDR1 is SEHNR and CDR2 is FQNEAQ (reference sequence). The CDR3 is made up of 14 amino acids. CDR3 coding DNA: TGTGCCAGCAGCGGGGACAGGCCCAGTCAGCCCCAGCATTTT. It yields the protein CASSGDRPSQPQHF.

The V gene is TRBV30, the J gene TRBJ1-2; no clear D gene. This CDR3 is 15 amino acids long. Between the trimmed V and J ends, which lost 0 bases and 2 bases, there was a span of 13 bases. The V gene's germline CDR1 is GTSNPN and CDR2 SVGIG (reference sequence). This CDR3 reads CAWSVPQETNYGYTF. The CDR3 DNA sequence: TGTGCCTGGAGTGTCCCACAAGAGACCAACTATGGCTACACCTTC.

This clone was seen a handful of times. The V and J genes are TRBV28 and TRBJ2-5, with 7 bases matching TRBD2. Germline V gene sequence: CDR1 MDHEN, CDR2 SYDVKM. The J segment lost 2 bases and the V segment lost 6 bases, leaving 15 bases of the junction unmatched. The CDR3 has 17 residues. The CDR3 DNA sequence: TGTGCCAGCAGCTCCCCGGGGGGAAGTAACGATCAAGAGACCCAGTACTTC. Its translation is CASSSPGGSNDQETQYF.

CDR3 bases: TGTGCCAGCAGCTCGACCCCGCGGACAGCCTACGAGCAGTACTTC. Its translation: CASSSTPRTAYEQYF. V and J are TRBV7-2 and TRBJ2-7, with D possibly matching TRBD1 (6 bases). The CDR3 length is 15 residues. Germline V lookup: CDR1 SGHTA, CDR2 FQGNSA. The V and J ends lost 4 bases and 2 bases respectively, with 15 bases between them.

The chain couples TRBV29-1 to TRBJ2-5; 8 nucleotides align to TRBD2. With the DNA end fitting TRBJ2-7 better, the J assignment may be wrong. The CDR3 extends over 13 amino acids. CDR1 is SQVTM and CDR2 is ANQGSEA in the germline V gene. CDR3 amino acids: CSVELGGGYEQYF. CDR3 bases: TGCAGCGTTGAACTCGGCGGGGGGTACGAGCAGTACTTC.

This clone was detected only a few times. The chain uses TRBV2 and TRBJ2-1; D might be TRBD1 or TRBD2, each matching 6 bases. The germline gives CDR1 SNHLY, CDR2 FYNNEI. The CDR3 contains 14 residues. V lost 6 bases, J lost 2 bases, and 11 bases lay in between. The CDR3 nucleotides are TGTGCCAGCAGAGAGGGGGGTACCTACAATGAGCAGTTCTTC. Translating it yields CASREGGTYNEQFF. Looking up the rest from reference TRBV2 and TRBJ2-1 gives the full variable domain: EPEVTQTPSHQVTQMGQEVILRCVPISNHLYFYWYRQILGQKVEFLVSFYNNEISEKSEIFDDQFSVERPDGSNFTLKIRSTKLEDSAMYFCASREGGTYNEQFFGPGTRLTVL.

This chain connects TRBV5-4 to TRBJ2-7; 7 bases are shared with TRBD1. The CDR3 has 14 residues. Germline V gives CDR1 SGHNT, CDR2 YYREEE (reference sequence). Trimming took 0 bases from V and 7 from J; bases not matched to a gene: 7. CDR3 bases: TGTGCCAGCAGCTTGGACAGGGGATTGGAAGAGCAGTACTTC. It translates to CASSLDRGLEEQYF.